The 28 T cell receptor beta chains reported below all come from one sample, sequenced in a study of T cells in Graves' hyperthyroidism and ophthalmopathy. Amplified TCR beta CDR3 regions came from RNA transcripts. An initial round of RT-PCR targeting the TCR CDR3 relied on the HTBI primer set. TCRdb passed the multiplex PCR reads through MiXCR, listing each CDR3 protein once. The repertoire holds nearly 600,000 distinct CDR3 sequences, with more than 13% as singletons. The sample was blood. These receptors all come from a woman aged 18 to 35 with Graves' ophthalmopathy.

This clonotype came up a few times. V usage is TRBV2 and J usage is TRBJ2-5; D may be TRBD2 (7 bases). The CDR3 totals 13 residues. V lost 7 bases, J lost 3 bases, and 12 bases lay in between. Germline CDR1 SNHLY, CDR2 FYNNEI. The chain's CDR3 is CASMRGREETQYF. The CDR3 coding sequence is TGTGCCAGCATGCGGGGGCGCGAAGAGACCCAGTACTTC.

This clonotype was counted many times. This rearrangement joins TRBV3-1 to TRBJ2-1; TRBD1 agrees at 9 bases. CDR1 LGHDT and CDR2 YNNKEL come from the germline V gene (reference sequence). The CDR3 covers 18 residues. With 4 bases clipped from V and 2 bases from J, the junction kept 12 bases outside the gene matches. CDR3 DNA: TGTGCCAGCAGCCCGCTATTTGGGACAGGGCAAGCCTACAATGAGCAGTTCTTC. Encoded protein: CASSPLFGTGQAYNEQFF.

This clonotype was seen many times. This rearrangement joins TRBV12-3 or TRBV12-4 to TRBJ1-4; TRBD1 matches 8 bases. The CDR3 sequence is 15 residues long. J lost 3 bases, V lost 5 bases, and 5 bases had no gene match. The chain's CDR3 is CASSRLQGANEKLFF. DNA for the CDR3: TGTGCCAGCAGTCGATTACAGGGGGCTAATGAAAAACTGTTTTTT.

For the CDR3, the DNA is TGCAGTGCTGGATCGGGGAATGAGCAGTACTTC. Encoded protein: CSAGSGNEQYF. V gene TRBV20-1 combines with J gene TRBJ2-7; D might be TRBD2 (5 bases). Germline CDR1 is DFQATT and CDR2 is SNEGSKA (reference sequence). V was cut by 5 bases and J by 7 bases, with 12 bases left in between. The CDR3 has 11 residues.

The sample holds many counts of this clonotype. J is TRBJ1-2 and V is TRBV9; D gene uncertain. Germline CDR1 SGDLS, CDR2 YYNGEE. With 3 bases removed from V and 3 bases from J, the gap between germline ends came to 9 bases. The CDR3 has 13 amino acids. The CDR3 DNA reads TGTGCCAGCAGCGCCAGAGATTACTATGGCTACACCTTC. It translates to CASSARDYYGYTF.

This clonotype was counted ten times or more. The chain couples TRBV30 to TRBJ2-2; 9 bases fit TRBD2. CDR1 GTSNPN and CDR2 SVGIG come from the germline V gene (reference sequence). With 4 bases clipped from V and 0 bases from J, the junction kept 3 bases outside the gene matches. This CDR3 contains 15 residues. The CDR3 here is CAWTIAGANTGELFF. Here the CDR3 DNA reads TGTGCCTGGACCATAGCGGGGGCGAACACCGGGGAGCTGTTTTTT.

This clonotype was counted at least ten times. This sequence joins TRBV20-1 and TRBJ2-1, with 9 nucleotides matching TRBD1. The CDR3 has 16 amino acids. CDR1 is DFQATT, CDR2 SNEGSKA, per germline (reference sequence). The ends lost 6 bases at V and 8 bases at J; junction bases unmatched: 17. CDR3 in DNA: TGCAGTGCCCACCTGGAGGGACAGGGTTCGGGGGATGAGCAGTTCTTC. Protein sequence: CSAHLEGQGSGDEQFF.

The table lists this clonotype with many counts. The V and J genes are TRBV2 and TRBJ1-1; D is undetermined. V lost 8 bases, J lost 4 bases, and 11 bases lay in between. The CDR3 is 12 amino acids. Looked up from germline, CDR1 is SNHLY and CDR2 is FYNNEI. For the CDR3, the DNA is TGTGCCAGCGCCGGGGTTGGCACTGAAGCTTTCTTT. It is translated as CASAGVGTEAFF. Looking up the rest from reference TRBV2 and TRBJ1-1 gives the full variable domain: EPEVTQTPSHQVTQMGQEVILRCVPISNHLYFYWYRQILGQKVEFLVSFYNNEISEKSEIFDDQFSVERPDGSNFTLKIRSTKLEDSAMYFCASAGVGTEAFFGQGTRLTVV.

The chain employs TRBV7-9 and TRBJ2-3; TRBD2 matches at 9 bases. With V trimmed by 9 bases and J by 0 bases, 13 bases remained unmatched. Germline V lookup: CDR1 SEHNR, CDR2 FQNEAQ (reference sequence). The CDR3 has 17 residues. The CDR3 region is CASSFHYSGRSTDTQYF. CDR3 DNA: TGTGCCAGTAGTTTCCATTATAGCGGGAGAAGCACAGATACGCAGTATTTT.

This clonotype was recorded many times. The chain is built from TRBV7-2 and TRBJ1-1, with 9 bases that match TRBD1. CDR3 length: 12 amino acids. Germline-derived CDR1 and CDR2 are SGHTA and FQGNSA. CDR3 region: CASHRGPTEAFF. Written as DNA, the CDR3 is TGTGCTTCGCACAGGGGGCCCACTGAAGCTTTCTTT. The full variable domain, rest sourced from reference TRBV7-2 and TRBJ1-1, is GAGVSQSPSNKVTEKGKDVELRCDPISGHTALYWYRQSLGQGLEFLIYFQGNSAPDKSGLPSDRFSAERTGGSVSTLTIQRTQQEDSAVYLCASHRGPTEAFFGQGTRLTVV.

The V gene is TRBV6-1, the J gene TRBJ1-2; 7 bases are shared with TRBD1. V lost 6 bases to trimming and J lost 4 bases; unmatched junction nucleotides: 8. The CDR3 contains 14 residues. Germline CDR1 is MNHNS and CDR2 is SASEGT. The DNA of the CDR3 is TGTGCCAGCAGCCTCCGGGACAGTCCCTATGGCTACACCTTC. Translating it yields CASSLRDSPYGYTF.

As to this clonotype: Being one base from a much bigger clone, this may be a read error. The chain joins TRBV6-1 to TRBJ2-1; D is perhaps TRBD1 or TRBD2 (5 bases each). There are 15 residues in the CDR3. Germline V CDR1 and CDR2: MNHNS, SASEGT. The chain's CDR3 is CASTTGTLFNNEPFF. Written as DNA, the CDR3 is TGTGCCAGCACCACCGGGACCTTGTTTAACAATGAGCCGTTCTTC.

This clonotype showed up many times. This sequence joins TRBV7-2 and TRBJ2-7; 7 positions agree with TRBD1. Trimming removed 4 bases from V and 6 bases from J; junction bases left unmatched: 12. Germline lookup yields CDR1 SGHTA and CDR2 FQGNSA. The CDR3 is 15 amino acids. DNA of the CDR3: TGTGCCAGCAGCTCCCGGACAGGCCAGTACGGCGAGCAGTACTTC. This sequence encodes CASSSRTGQYGEQYF.

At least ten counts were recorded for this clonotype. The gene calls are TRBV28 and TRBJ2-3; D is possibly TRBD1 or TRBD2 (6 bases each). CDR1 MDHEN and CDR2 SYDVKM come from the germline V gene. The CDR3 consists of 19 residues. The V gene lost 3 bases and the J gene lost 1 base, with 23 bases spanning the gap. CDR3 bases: TGTGCCAGCAGTTTCTCCCTGAGTGGGAGGTCAGGGGGCACAGATACGCAGTATTTT. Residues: CASSFSLSGRSGGTDTQYF.

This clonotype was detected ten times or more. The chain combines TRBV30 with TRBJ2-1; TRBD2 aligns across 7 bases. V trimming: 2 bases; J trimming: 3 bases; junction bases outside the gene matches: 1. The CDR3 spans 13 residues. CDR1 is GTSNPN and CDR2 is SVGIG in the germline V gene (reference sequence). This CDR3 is CAWSRTSYNEQFF. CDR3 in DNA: TGTGCCTGGAGTCGGACTAGCTACAATGAGCAGTTCTTC.

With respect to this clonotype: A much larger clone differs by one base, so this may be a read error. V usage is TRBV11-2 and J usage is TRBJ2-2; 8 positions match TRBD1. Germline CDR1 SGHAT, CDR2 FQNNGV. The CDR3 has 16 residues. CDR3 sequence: CASSFSGTGAAGGLFF. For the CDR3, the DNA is TGTGCCAGCAGCTTCTCCGGGACAGGAGCGGCCGGGGGGCTGTTTTTT.

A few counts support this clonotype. In nucleotides, the CDR3 is TGTGCCAGCAGTGGAACTAGCGGGAGTCTTGGCAATGAGCAGTTCTTC. It specifies CASSGTSGSLGNEQFF. V gene TRBV6-4 combines with J gene TRBJ2-1; TRBD2 agrees at 11 bases. J was trimmed by 6 bases and V by 4 bases; bases with no gene match: 8. This CDR3 has 16 amino acids. Germline CDR1 reads MRHNA; CDR2 reads SNTAGT.

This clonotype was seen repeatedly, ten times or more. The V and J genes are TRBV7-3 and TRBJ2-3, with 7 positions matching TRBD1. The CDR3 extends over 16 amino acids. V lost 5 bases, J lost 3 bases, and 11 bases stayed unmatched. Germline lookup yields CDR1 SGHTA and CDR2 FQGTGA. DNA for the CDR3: TGTGCCAGCAGCCTCGTACCAGGGGGACCGACAGATACGCAGTATTTT. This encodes CASSLVPGGPTDTQYF.

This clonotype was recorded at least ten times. The CDR3 sequence is CASSRSGNGNTIYF. Written as DNA, the CDR3 is TGTGCCAGCAGCCGCTCAGGGAATGGAAACACCATATATTTT. The chain has TRBV6-1 and TRBJ1-3; the D gene is possibly TRBD1 (5 bases). This CDR3 contains 14 residues. V was shortened by 6 bases and J by 3 bases, with 12 bases between the two germline ends. Germline-derived CDR1 and CDR2 are MNHNS and SASEGT.

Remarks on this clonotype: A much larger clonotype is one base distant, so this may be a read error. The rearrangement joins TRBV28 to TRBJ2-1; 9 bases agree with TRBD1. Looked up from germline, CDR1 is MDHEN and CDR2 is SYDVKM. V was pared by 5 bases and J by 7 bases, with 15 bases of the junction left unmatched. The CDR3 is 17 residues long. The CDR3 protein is CASSTWAGTGYLNEQFF. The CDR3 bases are TGTGCCAGCAGTACATGGGCTGGGACAGGGTATTTGAATGAGCAGTTCTTC.

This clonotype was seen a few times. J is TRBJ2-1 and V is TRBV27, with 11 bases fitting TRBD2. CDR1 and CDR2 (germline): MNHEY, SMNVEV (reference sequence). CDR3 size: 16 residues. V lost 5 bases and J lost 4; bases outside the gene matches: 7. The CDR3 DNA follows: TGTGCCAGCAGTCCGGAACTAGCGGGAGCGTACAATGAGCAGTTCTTC. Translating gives CASSPELAGAYNEQFF.

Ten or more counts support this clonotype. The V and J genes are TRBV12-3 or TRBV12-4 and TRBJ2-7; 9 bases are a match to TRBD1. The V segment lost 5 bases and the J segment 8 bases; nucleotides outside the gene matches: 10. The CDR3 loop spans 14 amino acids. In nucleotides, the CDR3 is TGTGCCAGCAGTCGGCGCCGGACAGGGGACAAGCAGTACTTC. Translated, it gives CASSRRRTGDKQYF.

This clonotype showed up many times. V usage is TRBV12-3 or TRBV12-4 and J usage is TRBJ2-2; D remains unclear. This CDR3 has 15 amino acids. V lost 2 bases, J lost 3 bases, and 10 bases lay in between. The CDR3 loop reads CASSLPFIDTGELFF. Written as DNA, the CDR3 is TGTGCCAGCAGTTTACCCTTCATCGACACCGGGGAGCTGTTTTTT.

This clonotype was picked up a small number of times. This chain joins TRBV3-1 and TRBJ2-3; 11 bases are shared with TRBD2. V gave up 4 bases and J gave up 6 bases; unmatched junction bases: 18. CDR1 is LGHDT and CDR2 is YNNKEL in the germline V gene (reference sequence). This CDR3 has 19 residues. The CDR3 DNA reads TGTGCCAGCAGCCGTAGATCCGGGACTAGCGGTTATAATAAGGATACGCAGTATTTT. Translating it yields CASSRRSGTSGYNKDTQYF.

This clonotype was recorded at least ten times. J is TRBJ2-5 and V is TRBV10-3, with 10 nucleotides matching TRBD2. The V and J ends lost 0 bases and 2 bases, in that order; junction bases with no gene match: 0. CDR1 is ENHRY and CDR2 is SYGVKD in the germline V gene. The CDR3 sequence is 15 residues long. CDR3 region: CAISESLAGQETQYF. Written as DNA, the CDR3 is TGTGCCATCAGTGAGTCACTAGCGGGACAAGAGACCCAGTACTTC.

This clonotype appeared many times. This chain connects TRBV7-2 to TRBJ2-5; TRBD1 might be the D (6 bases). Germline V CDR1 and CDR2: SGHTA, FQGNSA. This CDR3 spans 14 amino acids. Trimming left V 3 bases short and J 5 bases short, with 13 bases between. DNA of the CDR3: TGTGCCAGCAGCTTTTCAGGGACACCCGAGACCCAGTACTTC. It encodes CASSFSGTPETQYF. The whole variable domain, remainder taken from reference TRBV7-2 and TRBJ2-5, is GAGVSQSPSNKVTEKGKDVELRCDPISGHTALYWYRQSLGQGLEFLIYFQGNSAPDKSGLPSDRFSAERTGGSVSTLTIQRTQQEDSAVYLCASSFSGTPETQYFGPGTRLLVL.

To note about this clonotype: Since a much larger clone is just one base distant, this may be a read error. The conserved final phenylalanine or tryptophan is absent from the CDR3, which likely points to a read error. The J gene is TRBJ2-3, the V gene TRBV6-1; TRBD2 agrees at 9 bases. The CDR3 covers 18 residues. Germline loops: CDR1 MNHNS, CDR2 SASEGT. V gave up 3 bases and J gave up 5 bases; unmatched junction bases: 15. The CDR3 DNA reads TGTGCCAGCAGTGACCTAGCGGGAAGAGGACTTCGGAAAGATACGCAGTATTAT. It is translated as CASSDLAGRGLRKDTQYY.

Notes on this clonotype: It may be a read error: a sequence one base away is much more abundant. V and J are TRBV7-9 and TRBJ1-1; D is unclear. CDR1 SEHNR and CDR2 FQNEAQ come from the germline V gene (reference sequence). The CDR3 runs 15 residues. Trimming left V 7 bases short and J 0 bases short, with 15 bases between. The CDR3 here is CASTPDGTMNTEAFF. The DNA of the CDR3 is TGTGCCAGCACCCCGGACGGAACTATGAACACTGAAGCTTTCTTT.